This TCR beta chain was captured by sequencing in a study of T-cell memory formation after mild COVID-19. Notes on the study in general: CD4+ bias marked clones expanding day 15 to 37, unlike balanced contracting clones. Contracting clones localized mainly to CM and EM when CD4+ and mainly to EMRA when CD8+. Specificity for SARS-CoV-2 was not confirmed among the second-wave clones peaking on day 37.

The trim removed 4 bases at V and 0 bases at J, leaving 12 bases unmatched. Germline CDR1 reads SGHRS; CDR2 reads YFSETQ. This CDR3 has 18 amino acids. TCR alpha and TCR beta cDNA libraries with sample barcodes and UMIs came from 5'RACE using constant-segment primers. In TCRdb, the 5' RACE reads were re-called with MiXCR into one record per CDR3 protein. The table records some 300,000 distinct CDR3 sequences, 19% of them present only once. In this sample, this clonotype turned up a few times. The antigen is undetermined. Sequenced sample: PBMCs or a T cell subset sorted from them (not recorded which). This chain links TRBV5-1 with TRBJ1-1, with 10 bases aligning to TRBD1. The receptor comes from a man between 18 and 35 years old who had mild COVID-19 (a few samples of this study predate the infection). Cell type and time point are not known. Written as DNA, the CDR3 is TGCGCCAGCAGCAGAAACCCGGGACAGGGGCCGCTGAACACTGAAGCTTTCTTT. Translation: CASSRNPGQGPLNTEAFF.